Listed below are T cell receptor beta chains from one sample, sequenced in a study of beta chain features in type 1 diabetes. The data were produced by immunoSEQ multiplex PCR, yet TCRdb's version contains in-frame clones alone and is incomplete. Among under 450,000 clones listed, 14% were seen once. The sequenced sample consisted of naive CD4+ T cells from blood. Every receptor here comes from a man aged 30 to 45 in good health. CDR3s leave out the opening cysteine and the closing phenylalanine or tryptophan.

CDR3aa: ASSRWDSQETQY
v_gene: TRBV5-1

CDR3aa: ASSTTSGGETQY
v_gene: TRBV18

CDR3aa: ASSLASETQY
v_gene: TRBV5-4

CDR3aa: ASSFHGTLNEQF
v_gene: TRBV28

CDR3aa: SVRRPGTNYGYT
v_gene: TRBV29-1

CDR3aa: ASSQWTAYQETQY
v_gene: TRBV14

CDR3aa: ASSIVTGGLYEQY
v_gene: TRBV7-9

CDR3aa: ASSVGGSNQPQH
v_gene: TRBV9

CDR3aa: AISARQADNEQF
v_gene: TRBV10-3

CDR3aa: ASSRDRGYEQY
v_gene: TRBV4-3

CDR3aa: ASRAGSTSSYEQY
v_gene: TRBV7-9

CDR3aa: ASIQAGELF
v_gene: TRBV25-1

CDR3aa: SVGEGRLGYGYT
v_gene: TRBV29-1

CDR3aa: ASSLGNRGSVNEQF
v_gene: TRBV5-1

CDR3aa: ASVGYGYT
v_gene: TRBV6-6

CDR3aa: ASSEGPGLGSYNEQF
v_gene: TRBV10-2

CDR3aa: ASSQDLPGWETQY
v_gene: TRBV14

CDR3aa: AISELAGGTDTQY
v_gene: TRBV10-3

CDR3aa: ASRSGWGAGRYTTEAF
v_gene: TRBV5-6

CDR3aa: SVGDRVTGELF
v_gene: TRBV29-1

CDR3aa: ASSSDRWNEKLF
v_gene: TRBV6-5

CDR3aa: SVQQGQGHGYT
v_gene: TRBV29-1

CDR3aa: ASSRWDTYEQY
v_gene: TRBV14

CDR3aa: ASSLPTGNDEQF
v_gene: TRBV7-8

CDR3aa: ASSLNRGLNEQF
v_gene: TRBV7-7

CDR3aa: ASSWTRIVPDTQY
v_gene: TRBV19

CDR3aa: ASSLGGVTQY
v_gene: TRBV7-2

CDR3aa: ASSPLAVITDTQY
v_gene: TRBV18

CDR3aa: ASSQTGPFPGTGELF
v_gene: TRBV9

CDR3aa: ASRLRAGGYGYT
v_gene: TRBV7-2

CDR3aa: ASGLVTGRNQPQH
v_gene: TRBV12-5

CDR3aa: ASSPRWGNNEKLF
v_gene: TRBV9

CDR3aa: ASSLGGNSYNEQF
v_gene: TRBV5-1

CDR3aa: ASSSNGGLAGLYNEQF
v_gene: TRBV7-3

CDR3aa: ASRDGPRGYT
v_gene: TRBV27

CDR3aa: ASSQHPGGVNEQF
v_gene: TRBV4-3

CDR3aa: ASSSAGGYGYT
v_gene: TRBV7-3

CDR3aa: ASSKTDFQETQY
v_gene: TRBV14

CDR3aa: ASSLVPGANNEQF
v_gene: TRBV5-1

CDR3aa: ASSNRWREAGNIQY
v_gene: TRBV11-3

CDR3aa: ASSEVRGITKGQPQH
v_gene: TRBV2

CDR3aa: ASSLAEGARYGYT
v_gene: TRBV5-1

CDR3aa: ASTPGGNEKLF
v_gene: TRBV19

CDR3aa: ASSFRLAGGKGDTQY
v_gene: TRBV4-2

CDR3aa: ASSIGSYNEQF
v_gene: TRBV19

CDR3aa: ASSYLTRTGNEQF
v_gene: TRBV6-6

CDR3aa: ASTTGPSGLSGELF
v_gene: TRBV7-9

CDR3aa: ASSSQKGRVGYT
v_gene: TRBV19

CDR3aa: ASSFLHEQY
v_gene: TRBV5-5

CDR3aa: ASSATPGLAWETQY
v_gene: TRBV11-2

CDR3aa: ASSAKSGLTTADTQY
v_gene: TRBV25-1

CDR3aa: ASSSNTGQAQY
v_gene: TRBV11-3

CDR3aa: ASSQSPNEAF
v_gene: TRBV23-1

CDR3aa: ASSLGPGLAYDTQY
v_gene: TRBV7-2

CDR3aa: ASSLEGWRRD
v_gene: TRBV7-2